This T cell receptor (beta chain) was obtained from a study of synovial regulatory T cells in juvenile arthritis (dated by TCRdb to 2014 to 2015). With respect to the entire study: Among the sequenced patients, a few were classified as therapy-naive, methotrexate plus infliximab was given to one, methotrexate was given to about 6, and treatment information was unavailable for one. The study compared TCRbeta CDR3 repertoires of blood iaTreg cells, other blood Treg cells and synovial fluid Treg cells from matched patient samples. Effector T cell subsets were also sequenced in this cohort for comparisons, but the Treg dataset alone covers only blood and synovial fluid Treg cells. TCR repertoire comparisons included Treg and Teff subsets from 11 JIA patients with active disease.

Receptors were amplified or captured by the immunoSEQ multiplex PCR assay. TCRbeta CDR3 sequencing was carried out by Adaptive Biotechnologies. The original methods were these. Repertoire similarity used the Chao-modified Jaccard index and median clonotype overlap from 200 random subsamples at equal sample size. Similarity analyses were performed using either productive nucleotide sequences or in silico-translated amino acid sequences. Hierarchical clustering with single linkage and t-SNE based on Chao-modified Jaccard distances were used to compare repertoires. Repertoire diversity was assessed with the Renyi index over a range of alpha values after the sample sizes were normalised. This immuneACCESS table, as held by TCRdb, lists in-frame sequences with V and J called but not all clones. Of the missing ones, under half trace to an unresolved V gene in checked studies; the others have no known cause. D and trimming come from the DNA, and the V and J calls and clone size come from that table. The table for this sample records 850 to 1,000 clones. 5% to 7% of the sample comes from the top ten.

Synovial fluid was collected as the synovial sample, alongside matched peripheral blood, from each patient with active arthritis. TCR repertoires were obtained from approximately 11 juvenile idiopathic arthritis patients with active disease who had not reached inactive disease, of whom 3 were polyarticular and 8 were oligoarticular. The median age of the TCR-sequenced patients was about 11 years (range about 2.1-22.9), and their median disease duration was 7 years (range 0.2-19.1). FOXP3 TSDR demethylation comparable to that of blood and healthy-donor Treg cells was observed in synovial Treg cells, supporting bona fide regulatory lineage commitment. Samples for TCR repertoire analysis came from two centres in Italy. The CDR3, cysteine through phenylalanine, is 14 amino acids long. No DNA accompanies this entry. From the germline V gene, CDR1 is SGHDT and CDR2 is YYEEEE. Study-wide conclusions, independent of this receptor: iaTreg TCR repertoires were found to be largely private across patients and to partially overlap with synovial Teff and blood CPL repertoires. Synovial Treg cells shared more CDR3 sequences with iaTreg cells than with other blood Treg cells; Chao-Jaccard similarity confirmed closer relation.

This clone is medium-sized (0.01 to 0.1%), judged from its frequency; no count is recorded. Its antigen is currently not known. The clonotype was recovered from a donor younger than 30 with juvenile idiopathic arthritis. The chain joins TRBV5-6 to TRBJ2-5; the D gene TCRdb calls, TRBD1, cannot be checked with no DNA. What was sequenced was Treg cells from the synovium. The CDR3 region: CASSLKGQGETQYF.